The clone carrying this T cell receptor beta chain appeared many times. Germline V gene lookup returns CDR1 MDHEN and CDR2 SYDVKM. J lost 8 bases, V lost 3 bases, and 6 bases had no gene match. The CDR3 runs 16 residues. TCRdb analysed the RT-PCR reads with MiXCR anew, one entry per CDR3 protein. The sample shows 600,000 to 850,000 distinct CDR3 sequences, 14% of them seen only once. The data were obtained in a study of response to subunit inactivated influenza vaccine. The sequence came from a middle-aged man who received an inactivated influenza vaccine. The starting material was PBMCs from blood, obtained around 15 days before vaccination. The V gene is TRBV28, the J gene TRBJ2-1; 14 positions match TRBD2. CDR3 in DNA: TGTGCCAGCAGTTTCCGACTAGCGGGGGGGCTGGATGAGCAGTTCTTC. Translated, it gives CASSFRLAGGLDEQFF.